This TCR beta chain is drawn from a study of T cells in localized non-small cell lung cancer. Germline values: CDR1 SGDLS, CDR2 YYNGEE. The V end was cut by 4 bases, the J end by 3 bases, with 15 bases between. The CDR3 spans 15 residues. Findings and caveats of the study: Uninvolved neighboring lung showed the greatest T cell clonality, exceeding tumor. Prolonged overall survival went with higher T cell density in the blood. A median of approximately 50 of the top 100 tumor clones appeared in adjacent lung, which was paired and uninvolved. Because sequencing included only one region (of the tumor), heterogeneity remains possible.

Using immunoSEQ multiplex PCR, the repertoire was profiled, and TCRdb retains in-frame clones only, with some absent. The table records around 10,000 clones, 25% to 30% of them present only once. As concerns this clone: Its antigen is unidentified.

The V gene is TRBV9, the J gene TRBJ2-3; D is unresolved. This material consisted of lung tumor tissue, taken before any cancer treatment. The origin of this receptor is a man aged 35 to 70 with stage I lung adenocarcinoma. DNA for the CDR3: TGTGCCAGCAGCCCCCACCCCTCTTCGACAGATACGCAGTATTTT. It encodes CASSPHPSSTDTQYF.